The clone carrying this TCR beta chain was counted ten times or more. The antigen is undetermined. This sample is drawn from a study of neurological immune-mediated disorders. General study results and limits: Patients with HTLV-1-associated myelopathy showed the most TCR clonal expansion. Those with multiple sclerosis showed the least, falling below healthy controls.

The germline V gene encodes CDR1 MNHEY and CDR2 SMNVEV (reference sequence). This CDR3 spans 15 amino acids. V was pared by 5 bases and J by 3 bases, with 7 bases of the junction left unmatched. The cDNA came from 5'RACE with 10-nucleotide random UMIs. A single record per CDR3 protein comes from TCRdb applying MiXCR to the 5' RACE reads. The sample lists about 17,000 distinct CDR3 sequences; around 3.4% were seen once. The TCR sequence derives from a woman between 40 and 55 years old in good health. This sequence joins TRBV27 and TRBJ2-1, with 7 nucleotides matching TRBD1. The sample taken for sequencing was CD8+ T cells from blood. CDR3 bases: TGTGCCAGCAGTCCCGACAGGGTAAACTACAATGAGCAGTTCTTC. It translates to CASSPDRVNYNEQFF.